The 20 T cell receptor beta chains in this list originate from one sample, sequenced in a study of T cell responses to AZD1222 COVID-19 vaccine. This table comes from immunoSEQ multiplex PCR, and its TCRdb copy is limited to in-frame clones, with some not included. Here the sample spans about 69,000 clones, more than 80% being singletons. The sample here was peripheral blood, taken on day 0 of AZD1222 vaccination. The source is an adult in good health.

This clone was seen only once. The V call is TRBV23-1, the J call TRBJ1-4; D call uncertain. TRBV23-1 is an ORF; its function is uncertain. CDR3 size: 10 residues. Trimming left V 10 bases short and J 11 bases short, with 11 bases between. CDR3 residues: CAIPQVKLFF. The CDR3 DNA follows: TGCGCCATCCCCCAGGTGAAACTGTTTTTT.

The J gene is TRBJ1-2, the V gene TRBV10-3; D is possibly TRBD1 (5 bases). V lost 8 bases and J 8 bases, leaving 15 bases between the germline ends. From germline, CDR1 is ENHRY and CDR2 SYGVKD. This CDR3 contains 12 residues. The CDR3 DNA sequence: TGTGCCATCCCGGGGGAAATAGAGGGCTACACCTTC. Its protein is CAIPGEIEGYTF.

The chain recombines TRBV30 with TRBJ1-1; D possibly corresponds to TRBD1 (5 bases). Germline loops: CDR1 GTSNPN, CDR2 SVGIG (reference sequence). The CDR3 runs 14 residues. Trimming took off 3 bases at V and 2 bases at J, with 13 bases between the two ends. The CDR3 loop is CAWRAGSHNTEAFF. CDR3 in DNA: TGTGCCTGGAGAGCAGGGAGTCACAACACTGAAGCTTTCTTT.

The V and J genes are TRBV6-6 and TRBJ1-1; D not resolved. The germline V gene encodes CDR1 MNHNY and CDR2 SVGAGI (reference sequence). The CDR3 is 14 residues long. The germline V and J ends were trimmed by 6 bases and 10 bases, with 21 bases remaining between them. This chain's CDR3 is CASSPLTARAGAFF. In DNA form, the CDR3 reads TGTGCCAGCAGCCCCCTGACCGCTCGAGCTGGAGCTTTCTTT.

The chain uses TRBV28 and TRBJ1-1; the D is unclear. Germline loops: CDR1 MDHEN, CDR2 SYDVKM. This CDR3 is built from 14 residues. V was clipped by 6 bases and J by 1 base, with 12 bases between them. The CDR3 reads CASSTNRANTEAFF. DNA for the CDR3: TGTGCCAGCAGCACCAATCGCGCGAACACTGAAGCTTTCTTT.

This chain joins TRBV2 and TRBJ1-5; 7 bases are shared with TRBD1. The CDR3 runs to 13 residues. Trimming at V came to 7 bases and at J to 6 bases, leaving 6 bases not matched to a gene. Germline lookup yields CDR1 SNHLY and CDR2 FYNNEI. The CDR3 is CASIDREGQPQHF. In nucleotides, the CDR3 is TGTGCCAGCATAGACAGGGAGGGTCAGCCCCAGCATTTT.

The table lists this clone with a few counts. J is TRBJ1-6 and V is TRBV19; no definite D call. Per the germline V gene, CDR1 is LNHDA and CDR2 is SQIVND (reference sequence). This CDR3 spans 14 amino acids. The V end was cut by 3 bases, the J end by 4 bases, with 7 bases between. The CDR3: CASSIDGYNSPLHF. CDR3 DNA: TGTGCCAGTAGTATTGACGGTTATAATTCACCCCTCCACTTT.

The genes are TRBV7-3 and TRBJ2-1, with TRBD2 matching 12 bases. CDR3 length: 18 amino acids. Germline CDR1 reads SGHTA; CDR2 reads FQGTGA. The V gene end was trimmed by 5 bases and the J gene end by 5 bases; junction bases not matched to a gene: 13. The CDR3: CASSKTSGRGEYNNEQFF. For the CDR3, the DNA is TGTGCCAGCAGCAAGACTAGCGGGAGAGGGGAATATAACAATGAGCAGTTCTTC.

V usage is TRBV7-3 and J usage is TRBJ2-1; D is unclear. The CDR3 has 12 residues. V lost 2 bases and J 9 bases, leaving 8 bases between the germline ends. CDR1 is SGHTA, CDR2 FQGTGA, per germline. In nucleotides, the CDR3 is TGTGCCAGCAGCTTATCGTGGGGTGAGCAGTTCTTC. Translated: CASSLSWGEQFF.

The chain employs TRBV28 and TRBJ2-7; TRBD1 matches 7 bases. After removal of 6 bases from V and 6 bases from J, the junction contained 11 bases not matched to a gene. The CDR3 is 14 residues long. The germline CDR1 and CDR2 sequences are MDHEN and SYDVKM. The CDR3 is CASSVGQARGEQYF. CDR3 DNA: TGTGCCAGCAGCGTAGGACAGGCCCGTGGCGAGCAGTACTTC.

This chain links TRBV6-5 with TRBJ1-1, with 9 bases aligning to TRBD1. The length of the CDR3 is 13 residues. V lost 7 bases to trimming and J lost 4 bases; unmatched junction nucleotides: 4. Germline values: CDR1 MNHEY, CDR2 SVGAGI. CDR3 bases: TGTGCCAGCAACGACAGGGGGGCCACTGAAGCTTTCTTT. It encodes CASNDRGATEAFF.

This rearrangement joins TRBV7-9 to TRBJ1-1; unclear D gene. This CDR3 is 15 amino acids long. Looked up from germline, CDR1 is SEHNR and CDR2 is FQNEAQ (reference sequence). Trimming took off 5 bases at V and 2 bases at J, with 15 bases between the two ends. CDR3 sequence (DNA): TGTGCCAGCAGCCCCCCCCCACTTGACAACACTGAAGCTTTCTTT. This sequence encodes CASSPPPLDNTEAFF.

The rearrangement uses TRBV10-2 and TRBJ2-1; possible D gene TRBD1, 5 bases. V lost 6 bases and J lost 5, with 8 bases in between. The V gene's germline CDR1 is WSHSY and CDR2 SAAADI. The CDR3 is 12 residues long. The CDR3 bases are TGCGCCAGCAGAAAACAGGACAATGAGCAGTTCTTC. This codes for CASRKQDNEQFF.

J is TRBJ1-1 and V is TRBV27; no reliable D call. Germline V gene lookup returns CDR1 MNHEY and CDR2 SMNVEV (reference sequence). The CDR3 runs to 15 residues. V was shortened by 2 bases and J by 5 bases, with 15 bases between the two germline ends. In DNA, the CDR3 is TGTGCCAGCAGTTTAAATCAGGTTCGAGGAACTGAAGCTTTCTTT. It codes for CASSLNQVRGTEAFF.

The chain joins TRBV6-1 to TRBJ1-1; D not certain. Trimming pared 3 bases from V and 6 bases from J, leaving 11 bases between. This CDR3 has 13 amino acids. Germline CDR1 and CDR2: MNHNS and SASEGT. The CDR3: CASSDSYLAEAFF. In nucleotides, the CDR3 is TGTGCCAGCAGTGACAGTTACTTAGCTGAAGCTTTCTTT.

V and J are TRBV4-1 and TRBJ1-5; D ambiguous. V dropped 3 bases and J dropped 2 bases, with 5 bases sitting between them. The CDR3 spans 13 residues. CDR1 is MGHRA, CDR2 YSYEKL, per germline. The CDR3 region has the DNA TGCGCCAGCAGCCATGAGGGCAATCAGCCCCAGCATTTT. As protein: CASSHEGNQPQHF.

CDR3 in DNA: TGCAGTGCCCCGGACTACACTGAAGCTTTCTTT. It yields the protein CSAPDYTEAFF. The chain is built from TRBV20-1 and TRBJ1-1; D gene uncertain. Trimming stripped 6 bases from V and 3 bases from J, with 8 bases between. Per germline, CDR1 DFQATT and CDR2 SNEGSKA (reference sequence). This CDR3 spans 11 amino acids.

The chain carries TRBV7-6 and TRBJ2-7; weak D call: TRBD1 (6 bases). Trimming stripped 5 bases from V and 4 bases from J, with 15 bases between. CDR3 length: 14 residues. Germline CDR1 and CDR2: SGHVS and FNYEAQ. The CDR3 reads CASSVGSGEYEQYF. The CDR3, as DNA: TGTGCCAGCAGCGTCGGGTCAGGGGAGTACGAGCAGTACTTC.

The chain has TRBV7-2 and TRBJ1-4; no clear D. Germline CDR1 is SGHTA and CDR2 is FQGNSA. This CDR3 spans 14 amino acids. Trimming pared 2 bases from V and 3 bases from J, leaving 7 bases between. The CDR3 coding sequence is TGTGCCAGCAGCTTAAGTTGGGCTAATGAAAAACTGTTTTTT. It encodes CASSLSWANEKLFF.

V and J are TRBV30 and TRBJ1-5; the match to TRBD1 covers 7 bases. Losses at the gene ends were 4 bases for V and 6 bases for J; bases not matched to a gene: 3. CDR1 GTSNPN and CDR2 SVGIG come from the germline V gene (reference sequence). This CDR3 has 12 residues. The CDR3 spells CAWTTGTQPQHF. CDR3 bases: TGTGCCTGGACGACAGGGACTCAGCCCCAGCATTTT.